This T cell receptor beta chain was sequenced in a study of blood T cells in healthy people across ages. Across the study: About one barcoded beta molecule per two T cells came from capture by template switching.

Alongside a J-beta primer mix, a sample-barcoded 5' primer served in a second PCR lasting 7 to 11 cycles. MiXCR, applied by TCRdb to the 5' RACE reads, yields one record per CDR3 protein. Of 600,000 to 900,000 distinct CDR3 sequences listed, 20% to 30% were seen once; the top ten hold roughly 3.1%. Healthy individuals of Caucasian origin from Russia, aged about 6 to 100, served as donors. This sample also belongs to another study, concerning T cells of mothers and their children. From that report: Related and unrelated pairs show similar shaping of TCR recombination output by thymic selection.

The TCR originated in a boy between 10 and 17 years old in good health. Sequencing used blood.

CDR3 amino acids: CASVRRRINTGELFF. The DNA for the CDR3 is TGTGCCAGCGTCCGAAGAAGGATCAACACCGGGGAGCTGTTTTTT. This chain links TRBV12-3 or TRBV12-4 with TRBJ2-2; D remains ambiguous. This CDR3 is 15 amino acids long. Trimming shortened V by 8 bases and J by 2 bases, and 15 bases separated the two germline ends.